This T cell receptor (beta chain) derives from a study of cytomegalovirus exposure and HLA in healthy donors. Study overall: Ancestry clustering placed around 81% of 350 to 500 genotyped donors in the Caucasian-associated cluster. Whole-study results and caveats: An analysis was carried out at a later point. It showed that HLA-associated TCR beta chains were more clonally expanded than equally common non-associated chains. When analyzed later, a missense DCLRE1C variant was found to be linked to TCR beta V- and J-gene trimming.

Though nominally healthy at sampling, donors likely had unrecorded immune exposures. Primers for the PCR totalled 60 Vbeta and 13 Jbeta. Method: immunoSEQ multiplex PCR; TCRdb's copy keeps in-frame clones and lacks some. The repertoire holds roughly 140,000 clones, roughly 65% seen once, with about 4.5% in the top ten. The V end was cut by 3 bases, the J end by 7 bases, with 16 bases between. The V gene's germline CDR1 is MNHEY and CDR2 SMNVEV (reference sequence). CDR3 length: 16 residues. Concerning this clone itself: Its antigen is unidentified.

The sequencing input was PBMCs. The J gene is TRBJ1-6, the V gene TRBV27; D unclear. The clonotype comes from a man aged 55 to 70 in good health and CMV-seronegative. CDR3 sequence reads: CASSFSPGGGNSPLHF. Here the CDR3 DNA reads TGTGCCAGCAGTTTCTCCCCCGGCGGCGGGAATTCACCCCTCCACTTT.